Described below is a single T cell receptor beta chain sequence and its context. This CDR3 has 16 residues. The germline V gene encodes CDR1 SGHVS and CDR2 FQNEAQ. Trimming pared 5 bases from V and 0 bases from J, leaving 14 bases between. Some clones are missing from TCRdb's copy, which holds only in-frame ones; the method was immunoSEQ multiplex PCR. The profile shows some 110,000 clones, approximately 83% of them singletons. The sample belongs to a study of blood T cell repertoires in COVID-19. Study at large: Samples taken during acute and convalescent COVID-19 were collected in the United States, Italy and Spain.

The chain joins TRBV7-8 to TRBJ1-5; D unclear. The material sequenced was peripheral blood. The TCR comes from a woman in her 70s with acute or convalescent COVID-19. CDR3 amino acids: CASSLFTTASNQPQHF. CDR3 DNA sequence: TGTGCCAGCAGCCTGTTTACCACAGCTAGCAATCAGCCCCAGCATTTT. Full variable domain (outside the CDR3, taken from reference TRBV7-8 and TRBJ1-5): GAGVSQSPRYKVAKRGQDVALRCDPISGHVSLFWYQQALGQGPEFLTYFQNEAQLDKSGLPSDRFFAERPEGSVSTLKIQRTQQEDSAVYLCASSLFTTASNQPQHFGDGTRLSIL.